This T cell receptor (beta chain) was captured by sequencing in a study of blood T cell repertoires in COVID-19. Repertoires were generated with immunoSEQ multiplex PCR, while TCRdb's copy carries only in-frame clones and drops some. The table lists 20,000 to 25,000 clones, around 80% of them singletons. The CDR3 is made up of 15 amino acids. Germline assignment: CDR1 SGHNT and CDR2 YYREEE (reference sequence). V dropped 1 base and J dropped 7 bases, with 12 bases sitting between them. The sequence derives from an older man with active or convalescent COVID-19. What was sequenced was peripheral blood. The chain couples TRBV5-4 to TRBJ1-6, with D uncertain. CDR3 protein: CASSLLVGGNSPLHF. CDR3 DNA sequence: TGTGCCAGCAGCTTGTTAGTCGGAGGGAATTCACCCCTCCACTTT. Variable domain in full (rest from reference TRBV5-4 and TRBJ1-6): ETGVTQSPTHLIKTRGQQVTLRCSSQSGHNTVSWYQQALGQGPQFIFQYYREEENGRGNFPPRFSGLQFPNYSSELNVNALELDDSALYLCASSLLVGGNSPLHFGNGTRLTVT.